This T cell receptor (beta chain) stems from a study of blood T cell repertoires in COVID-19. Overall study context: The United States, Italy and Spain were the sources of the acute and convalescent COVID-19 samples. From T cells, B-cell-depleted T cells, or PBMCs came the material, which was cDNA or gDNA.

The germline gives CDR1 LGHDT, CDR2 YNNKEL (reference sequence). The CDR3 is 19 residues long. Germline trimming cut 4 bases from V and 1 base from J; bases unmatched to any gene: 14. Original handling: From reference gene primer amplification, estimates of nucleated cell counts were derived. Only in-frame clones appear in the TCRdb table, and some are missing; sequencing was by immunoSEQ multiplex PCR. That table is the source of V, J and clone size, and D and trimming were worked out from the DNA. The repertoire has more than 200,000 clones, around 80% of them found once; the top ten carry roughly 4%.

Sequencing used peripheral blood. This chain uses TRBV3-1 (or the pseudogene TRBV3-2) with TRBJ2-3, with 10 nucleotides matching TRBD1. The TCR originated in a woman in her thirties or forties with active or convalescent COVID-19. CDR3 in amino acids: CASSPWAQDRGLGTDTQYF. CDR3 nucleotide sequence: TGTGCCAGCAGCCCATGGGCCCAAGACAGGGGGCTCGGCACAGATACGCAGTATTTT.